Listed below are T cell receptor beta chains from one sample, sequenced in a study of CD8 T cells in ankylosing spondylitis. TCRdb re-called the 5' RACE reads with MiXCR, one entry per CDR3 protein. The sample has about 36,000 distinct CDR3 sequences; approximately 9.9% are singletons. The specimen was synovial fluid, either unsorted or a sorted T cell fraction (not recorded which). Every receptor here comes from a male donor with ankylosing spondylitis. Each CDR3 is given without its conserved first and last residue. The D gene is left open where the match is weak.

D	J	V	CDR3
TRBD2	TRBJ2-3	TRBV24-1	ATRPASGSTDTQY
TRBD1	TRBJ2-7	TRBV12-5	ASGWTGQGISYEQY
-	TRBJ2-7	TRBV5-1	ASSLALGTPTGEQY
-	TRBJ1-2	TRBV19	ASIKIGATALYGYT
TRBD2	TRBJ2-1	TRBV11-2	ASSQAGGSPVVRDEQF
TRBD1	TRBJ1-1	TRBV6-4	ATRQGAEAF
TRBD2	TRBJ2-1	TRBV28	ASSPSGLVHNEQF
TRBD1	TRBJ2-5	TRBV7-3	ASSRTGTGVETQY
-	TRBJ2-5	TRBV5-1	ASSLDTPQETQY
-	TRBJ1-5	TRBV6-1	ASSLKRGNQPQH
-	TRBJ2-7	TRBV5-1	ASSLEGGSSSYEQY
TRBD1	TRBJ2-7	TRBV7-9	ASSPQGAGITFYEQY
-	TRBJ2-7	TRBV5-1	ASSLPDSPKQY
-	TRBJ2-3	TRBV6-1	ASSTPRTTDTQY
-	TRBJ2-3	TRBV29-1	SVENLSADTQY
-	TRBJ2-2	TRBV7-3	ASSSAGGPNTGELF
-	TRBJ2-4	TRBV7-8	ASSLEITAIPSG
TRBD1	TRBJ2-5	TRBV5-8	ASRIGTGWEETQY
-	TRBJ1-5	TRBV30	AWSVQIGGDQPQH
-	TRBJ2-7	TRBV7-3	ASSPGRGPRNEQY
-	TRBJ2-1	TRBV15	ATSRDLREQF
-	TRBJ2-2	TRBV9	ASSVDLGDTGELF
TRBD1	TRBJ2-1	TRBV18	ASSGTGGSYNEQF
-	TRBJ2-2	TRBV5-1	ASSLGRATGELF
TRBD2	TRBJ2-7	TRBV18	ASSPPTSGGSYEQY
TRBD1	TRBJ1-6	TRBV20-1	SARDYGTGGNNSPLH
TRBD1	TRBJ1-1	TRBV25-1	ASSDMTGMNTEAF
-	TRBJ1-2	TRBV20-1	SAGGRGPGYT
TRBD2	TRBJ2-1	TRBV9	ASSVAIAGGFDEQF
-	TRBJ1-5	TRBV7-2	ASSLWGNQPQH
TRBD2	TRBJ2-1	TRBV3-1	ASSQEELALGHNEQF
-	TRBJ2-5	TRBV28	ASSPQGRGVETQY
-	TRBJ2-1	TRBV5-1	ASSFSGYDEQF
-	TRBJ1-1	TRBV5-1	ASSLRASNTEAF
TRBD2	TRBJ2-2	TRBV18	ASSPPTSGRGELF
-	TRBJ2-7	TRBV7-2	ASSLYRSYGEQY
-	TRBJ2-6	TRBV6-1	ASSDRGTTGANVLT
TRBD1	TRBJ2-7	TRBV25-1	ASGGQGRDEQY
-	TRBJ2-1	TRBV9	ASGGGEGDSEQF
TRBD2	TRBJ2-2	TRBV19	ASSIWGGPGTGELF
TRBD1	TRBJ2-7	TRBV10-3	AISALGTGGQEQY
-	TRBJ1-3	TRBV20-1	SAREWTYSGNTIY
TRBD1	TRBJ2-2	TRBV24-1	ATSGDRGNTGELF
TRBD1	TRBJ2-7	TRBV5-1	ASSWGTGGVNEQY
TRBD1	TRBJ1-4	TRBV14	ASSHLTGTVNEKLF
TRBD1	TRBJ2-1	TRBV12-3/TRBV12-4	ASSLTGGPVNEQF